This passage covers 7 T cell receptor beta chains from one sample sequenced in a study of CD8+ T cells in alopecia areata. cDNA serving as the sequencing template came from extracted, reverse transcribed RNA. Sequencing used immunoSEQ multiplex PCR; TCRdb keeps in-frame clones, though not all of them. The top ten clones hold roughly 2.6% of a sample with about 210,000 clones, about 40% of them seen once. The treatment is: oral pan-JAK inhibitor, 5-10 mg twice daily. Sequencing was performed on CD4+ T cells sorted from blood, taken between weeks 36 and 40, from a patient treated with tofacitinib. The receptors were sampled from a human donor with alopecia areata.

The gene calls are TRBV6-5 and TRBJ2-3; 7 nucleotides agree with TRBD2. Germline CDR1 reads MNHEY; CDR2 reads SVGAGI. The CDR3 has 14 residues. V lost 8 bases and J lost 3; bases outside the gene matches: 8. The CDR3 loop reads CASGIGGSTDTQYF. CDR3 coding DNA: TGTGCCAGCGGAATAGGCGGGAGTACAGATACGCAGTATTTT.

This clone showed up just a few times. The chain recombines TRBV29-1 with TRBJ2-3, with 7 bases aligning to TRBD2. The CDR3 is 13 amino acids. Per the germline V gene, CDR1 is SQVTM and CDR2 is ANQGSEA. V shed 5 bases, J shed 3 bases, and the junction held 5 bases outside the gene matches. DNA for the CDR3: TGCAGCGTTCGTCCGGGGGGTACAGATACGCAGTATTTT. It codes for CSVRPGGTDTQYF.

This rearrangement joins TRBV11-2 to TRBJ2-1; D unclear. CDR3 length: 15 residues. The V and J ends lost 1 base and 0 bases respectively, with 7 bases between them. In germline, CDR1 is SGHAT, CDR2 FQNNGV. In DNA, the CDR3 is TGTGCCAGCAGCTTAGCTTTAGCCTCCTACAATGAGCAGTTCTTC. It codes for CASSLALASYNEQFF.

The V and J genes are TRBV30 and TRBJ1-5; D call uncertain. The CDR3 covers 13 residues. Looked up from germline, CDR1 is GTSNPN and CDR2 is SVGIG (reference sequence). Trimming removed 3 bases from V and 0 bases from J, with 6 bases in between. CDR3 coding DNA: TGTGCCTGGAGGGAGGATAGCAATCAGCCCCAGCATTTT. This gives the protein CAWREDSNQPQHF.

This chain joins TRBV13 and TRBJ2-7; weak D call: TRBD1 (7 bases). CDR1 is PRHDT, CDR2 FYEKMQ, per germline (reference sequence). Trimming left V 3 bases short and J 0 bases short, with 12 bases between. The CDR3 is made up of 15 amino acids. The CDR3 sequence is CASSLGGTASYEQYF. CDR3 nucleotides: TGTGCCAGCAGCTTGGGCGGGACAGCCTCCTACGAGCAGTACTTC. Complete variable domain (other parts from reference TRBV13 and TRBJ2-7): AAGVIQSPRHLIKEKRETATLKCYPIPRHDTVYWYQQGPGQDPQFLISFYEKMQSDKGSIPDRFSAQQFSDYHSELNMSSLELGDSALYFCASSLGGTASYEQYFGPGTRLTVT.

The V and J genes are TRBV7-8 and TRBJ1-1; TRBD1 aligns across 8 bases. Looked up from germline, CDR1 is SGHVS and CDR2 is FQNEAQ. This CDR3 region has 14 residues. Losses at the gene ends were 3 bases for V and 6 bases for J; bases not matched to a gene: 6. The CDR3: CASSFGQGRPEAFF. CDR3 coding DNA: TGTGCCAGCAGCTTCGGACAGGGTCGGCCTGAAGCTTTCTTT.

A remark on this clone: Within the sample, other DNA sequences also encode this same CDR3. The chain couples TRBV20-1 to TRBJ2-5; D not resolved. Germline-derived CDR1 and CDR2 are DFQATT and SNEGSKA (reference sequence). V gave up 2 bases and J gave up 4 bases, with 5 bases separating them. The CDR3 covers 11 residues. In DNA form, the CDR3 reads TGCAGTGCTAGACTCGGAGAGACCCAGTACTTC. Protein product: CSARLGETQYF.